The TCR beta chain described here comes from a study of OX40 agonist ivuxolimab in advanced cancers. CDR1 and CDR2 from the germline V gene are WSHSY and SAAADI. The junction had 0 bases not matched to a gene; V was cut back by 4 bases and J by 3 bases. The CDR3 extends over 12 amino acids. This clone came up a few times. Measured with immunoSEQ multiplex PCR; TCRdb has only the in-frame clones, and not every one. The repertoire has 50,000 or so clones, approximately 90% of them found once; the top ten carry over 10%. The gene calls are TRBV10-2 and TRBJ2-7, with 7 bases aligning to TRBD1. This sequence originates from an adult with an advanced solid tumor such as melanoma, head and neck, liver or kidney cancer. The sample here was CD4+ or CD8+ T cells sorted from blood, taken in a trial of the OX40 agonist ivuxolimab. This chain's CDR3 is CASSGQGYEQYF. For the CDR3, the DNA is TGCGCCAGCAGTGGACAGGGCTACGAGCAGTACTTC.